Detailed here is one T cell receptor (beta chain). This clone was found once. The clone's antigen remains unknown. Base qualities were left out, and no much larger clone turns up one base away. Inclusive of the bounding cysteine and phenylalanine, the CDR3 is 15 residues long. Only the CDR3 DNA stays, 45 bases, in frame from base 1. V ends up 6 bases short and J 6 bases short, with an unmatched junction base count of 9. In the germline V gene, CDR1 corresponds to MNHEY and CDR2 to SVGAGI. TCRbeta CDR3 regions were amplified from genomic DNA by means of the immunoSEQ Assay, a bias-controlled multiplex PCR. Per the authors' processing: The number of nucleated cells in each sample was estimated from the amplification of reference gene primers within the assay. To quantify the absolute abundance of each unique TCRbeta CDR3 rearrangement, sequence reads were collapsed and filtered. For each sample, productive Simpson clonality was calculated by taking the square root of Simpson's diversity index across productive rearrangements. The table was pulled from immuneACCESS by TCRdb, which kept in-frame rearrangements only. Such tables lose some clones; where checked, under half of the loss comes from unresolved V genes, and the rest has no known cause. The D gene and trimming were derived from the DNA, and the V and J assignments and clone size from that table. This sample comprises 200,000 to 250,000 clones, 83% of them detected only once. The ten top clones hold roughly 1.2% of the sample.

The sample originates from a study of blood T cell repertoires in COVID-19 (dated by TCRdb to the early 2020s). Concerning the study at large: Samples covering the acute and convalescent phases of COVID-19 were provided by collaborators in the United States, Italy and Spain. The prospective study material was composed of cDNA or gDNA derived from T cells, B-cell-depleted T cells, or PBMCs. The dataset comprised deeply sampled blood TCRbeta repertoires from subjects exposed to, actively infected with, or recovered from COVID-19. The repertoires were released in a freely available public database meant as a resource for research on the immune response to SARS-CoV-2. The samples were drawn from the first 160 participants of the ongoing ImmuneRACE study and from 1,254 subjects provided by 6 global collaborators. The sample metadata nearly always contained a de-identified subject ID, COVID-19 status, age in years and sex. Where HLA class I and class II types were available, the types were taken from metadata supplied by the sample provider, not from assay-based typing.

At one collaborating source in Seattle, patients were enrolled during active infection and were followed longitudinally through the course of disease. The collaborating institutions used their own protocols to collect whole blood in K2EDTA tubes. For TCRbeta analysis, collaborators shipped samples in one of three forms: frozen whole blood, isolated PBMCs, or DNA extracted from either of those sample types. Broad study findings and their caveats: Clinical and demographic metadata were provided uncurated, with the amount varying by source and participant.

The receptor was isolated from a woman between 25 and 40 years old with COVID-19, enrolled during active disease. Sequenced material: peripheral blood. Recombination connected TRBV6-5 to TRBJ2-2; TRBD1 fits 8 bases in the junction. CDR3 region: CASRPDRGLAGELFF. The sequenced DNA: TGTGCCAGCAGACCCGACAGGGGATTGGCCGGGGAGCTGTTTTTT.